This TCR beta chain is from a study of Ad26.COV2.S vaccination and SARS-CoV-2 variants. At the level of the study: The Ad26.COV2.S arm of the COV1001 trial was where the donor was placed. Overall study results and limits: An underestimation of total T cell responses may have resulted from the TCR breadth and depth analyses.

Assay used: immunoSEQ multiplex PCR; TCRdb lists only in-frame clones, some missing. The data contain approximately 480,000 clones, around nine tenths of them singletons. Treatment defined: approximately 18 received Ad26.COV2.S at low or high dose, single or two shots; roughly five received placebo; per-sample allocation not given. At day 63 after the first vaccine or placebo injection, samples were drawn. Details on this clone: As yet, its antigen is unknown.

Germline-derived CDR1 and CDR2 are MNHEY and SMNVEV (reference sequence). CDR3 length: 14 amino acids. V gave up 7 bases and J gave up 4 bases; unmatched junction bases: 7. This chain links TRBV27 with TRBJ2-1, with 7 bases lining up with TRBD2. Specimen: peripheral blood, collected in a trial of Ad26.COV2.S vaccine versus placebo. The receptor was isolated from a person between 18 and 65 years old who received the Ad26.COV2.S COVID-19 vaccine or a placebo. CDR3 in amino acids: CASTLGGRYNEQFF. As DNA, the CDR3 is TGTGCCAGCACTCTTGGCGGGAGATACAATGAGCAGTTCTTC.